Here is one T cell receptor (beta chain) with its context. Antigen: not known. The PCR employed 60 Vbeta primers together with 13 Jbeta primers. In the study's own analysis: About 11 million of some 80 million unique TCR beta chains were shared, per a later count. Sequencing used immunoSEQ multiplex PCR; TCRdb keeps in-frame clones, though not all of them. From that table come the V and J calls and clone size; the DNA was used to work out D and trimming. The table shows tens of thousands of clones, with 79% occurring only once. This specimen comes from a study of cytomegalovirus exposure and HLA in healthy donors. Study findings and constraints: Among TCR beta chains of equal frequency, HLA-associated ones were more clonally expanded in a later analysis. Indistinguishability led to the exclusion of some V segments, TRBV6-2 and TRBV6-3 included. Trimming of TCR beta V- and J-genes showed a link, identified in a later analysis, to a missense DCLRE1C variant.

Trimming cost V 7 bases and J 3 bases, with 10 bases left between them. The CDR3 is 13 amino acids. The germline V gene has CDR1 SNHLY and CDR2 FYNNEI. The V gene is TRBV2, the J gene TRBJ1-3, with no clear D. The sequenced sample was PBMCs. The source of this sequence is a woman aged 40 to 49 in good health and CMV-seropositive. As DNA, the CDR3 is TGTGCCAGCACAACAGTGGGTGGAAACACCATATATTTT. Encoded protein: CASTTVGGNTIYF.